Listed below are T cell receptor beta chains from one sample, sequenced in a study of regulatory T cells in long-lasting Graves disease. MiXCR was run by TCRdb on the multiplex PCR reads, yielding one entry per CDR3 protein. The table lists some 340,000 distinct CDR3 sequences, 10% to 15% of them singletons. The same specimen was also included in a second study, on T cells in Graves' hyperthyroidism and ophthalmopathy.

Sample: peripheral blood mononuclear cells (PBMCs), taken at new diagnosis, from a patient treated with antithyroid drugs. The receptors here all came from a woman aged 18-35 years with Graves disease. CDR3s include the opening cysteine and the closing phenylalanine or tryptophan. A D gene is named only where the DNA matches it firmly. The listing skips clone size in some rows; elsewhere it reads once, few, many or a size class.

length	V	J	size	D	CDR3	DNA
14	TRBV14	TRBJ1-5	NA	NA	CASSRTGIGQPQHF	TGTGCCAGCAGCCGAACAGGGATTGGTCAGCCCCAGCATTTT
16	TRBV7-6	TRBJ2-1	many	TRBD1	CAGSLEVAGGYNEQFF	TGTGCCGGCAGCTTAGAGGTGGCAGGGGGATACAATGAGCAGTTCTTC
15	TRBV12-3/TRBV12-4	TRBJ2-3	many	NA	CASSLGKLDTDTQYF	TGTGCCAGCAGTTTAGGAAAACTTGACACAGATACGCAGTATTTT
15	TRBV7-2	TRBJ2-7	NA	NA	CASSLGQGFVNEQYF	TGTGCCAGCAGCTTAGGGCAGGGGTTTGTTAACGAGCAGTACTTC
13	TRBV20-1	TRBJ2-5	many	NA	CSAGAGAKETQYF	TGCAGTGCTGGGGCGGGGGCGAAAGAGACCCAGTACTTC
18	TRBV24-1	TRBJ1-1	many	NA	CATSDETEWDLLNSEAFF	TGTGCCACCAGTGATGAAACTGAGTGGGACCTTCTTAATTCTGAAGCTTTCTTT
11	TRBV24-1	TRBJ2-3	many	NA	CATSEGALQYF	TGTGCCACCAGTGAAGGGGCTCTGCAGTATTTT
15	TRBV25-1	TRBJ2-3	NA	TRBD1	CASRAGTGRVDTQYF	TGTGCCAGCAGAGCCGGGACAGGGCGGGTAGATACGCAGTATTTT
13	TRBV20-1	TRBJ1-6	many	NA	CSASGWDNSPLHF	TGCAGTGCTAGTGGATGGGATAATTCACCCCTCCACTTT
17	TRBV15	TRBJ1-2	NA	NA	CATSRGGGPGFNYGYTF	TGTGCCACCAGCAGAGGGGGGGGACCCGGATTTAACTATGGCTACACCTTC
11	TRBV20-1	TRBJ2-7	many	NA	CSARSNYEQYF	TGCAGTGCGAGATCCAACTACGAGCAGTACTTC
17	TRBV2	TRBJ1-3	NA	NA	CASSERIWESSGNTIYF	TGTGCCAGCAGTGAAAGGATCTGGGAGAGCTCTGGAAACACCATATATTTT
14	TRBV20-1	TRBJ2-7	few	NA	CSARDGSLSYEQYF	TGCAGTGCTAGAGACGGGAGCCTATCCTACGAGCAGTACTTC
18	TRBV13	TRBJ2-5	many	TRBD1	CASSLARTGWAGQETQYF	TGTGCCAGCAGCTTGGCTAGGACAGGTTGGGCAGGCCAAGAGACCCAGTACTTC
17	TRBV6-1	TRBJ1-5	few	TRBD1	CASTPVLGTGVNQPQHF	TGTGCCAGCACTCCCGTACTGGGGACAGGTGTCAATCAGCCCCAGCATTTT
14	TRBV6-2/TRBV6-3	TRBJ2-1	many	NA	CASRVAGLGNEQFF	TGTGCCAGCAGAGTTGCGGGATTGGGGAATGAGCAGTTCTTC
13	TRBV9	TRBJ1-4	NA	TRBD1	CASSVGDREKLFF	TGTGCCAGCAGCGTAGGGGACAGAGAAAAACTGTTTTTT
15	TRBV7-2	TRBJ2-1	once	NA	CASGQRLGGSNEQFF	TGTGCCAGCGGACAAAGGCTAGGGGGTTCCAATGAGCAGTTCTTC
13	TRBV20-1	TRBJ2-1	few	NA	CSTSGLASVEQFF	TGCAGCACCAGTGGCCTAGCTTCGGTTGAGCAGTTCTTC
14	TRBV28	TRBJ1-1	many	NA	CASSYLDRNTEAFF	TGTGCCAGCAGCTATCTGGACAGGAACACTGAAGCTTTCTTT
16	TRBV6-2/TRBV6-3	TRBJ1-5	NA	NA	CASSYGAPRPWEPQHF	TGTGCCAGCAGTTACGGGGCTCCTCGTCCCTGGGAGCCCCAGCATTTT
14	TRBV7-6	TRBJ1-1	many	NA	CASSPRTANTEAFF	TGTGCCAGCAGCCCGCGGACGGCTAACACTGAAGCTTTCTTT
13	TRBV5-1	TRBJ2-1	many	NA	CASSFGVGNEQFF	TGCGCCAGCAGCTTCGGGGTTGGCAATGAGCAGTTCTTC
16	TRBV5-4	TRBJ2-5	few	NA	CASSLIGTKPWETQYF	TGTGCCAGCAGCTTGATCGGGACAAAACCATGGGAGACCCAGTACTTC
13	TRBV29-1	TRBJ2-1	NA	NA	CSVTLDRGPEQFF	TGCAGCGTTACTCTTGACCGAGGCCCCGAGCAGTTCTTC
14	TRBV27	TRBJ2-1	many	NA	CASAVGGSYNEQFF	TGTGCCAGCGCAGTGGGCGGTTCCTACAATGAGCAGTTCTTC
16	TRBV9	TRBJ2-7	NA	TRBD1	CASSPVTGTGIYEQYF	TGTGCCAGCAGCCCAGTCACCGGGACAGGGATTTACGAGCAGTACTTC
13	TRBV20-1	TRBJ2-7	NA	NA	CSAPEVSPYEQYF	TGCAGTGCCCCGGAGGTCTCCCCCTACGAGCAGTACTTC
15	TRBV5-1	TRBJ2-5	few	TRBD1	CASSFRGPGQETQYF	TGCGCCAGCAGCTTTAGGGGGCCAGGGCAAGAGACCCAGTACTTC
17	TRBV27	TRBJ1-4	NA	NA	CASSLLMPGGANEKLFF	TGTGCCAGCAGTTTATTGATGCCGGGAGGGGCTAATGAAAAACTGTTTTTT
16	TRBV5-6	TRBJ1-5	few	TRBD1	CASSWTGVGLNQPQHF	TGTGCCAGCAGCTGGACAGGGGTGGGCCTCAATCAGCCCCAGCATTTT
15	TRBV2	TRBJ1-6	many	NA	CASRPSTGSGSPLHF	TGTGCCAGCAGGCCATCGACGGGCTCGGGTTCACCCCTCCACTTT
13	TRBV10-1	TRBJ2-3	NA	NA	CASSEVTGNTQYF	TGCGCCAGCAGTGAAGTGACGGGGAATACGCAGTATTTT
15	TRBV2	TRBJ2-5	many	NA	CASSEATRAEETQYF	TGTGCCAGCAGTGAAGCGACCCGGGCAGAAGAGACCCAGTACTTC
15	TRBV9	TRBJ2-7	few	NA	CASSPSFATSYEQYF	TGTGCCAGCAGCCCTTCTTTCGCCACCTCCTACGAGCAGTACTTC
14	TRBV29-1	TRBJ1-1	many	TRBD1	CSVEKRTGGTEAFF	TGCAGCGTTGAGAAACGGACAGGGGGCACTGAAGCTTTCTTT
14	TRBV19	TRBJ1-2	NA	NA	CASRGGHGLGGYTF	TGTGCCAGTAGAGGAGGACACGGGCTAGGTGGCTACACCTTC
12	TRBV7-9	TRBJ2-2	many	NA	CASHRLTGELFF	TGTGCCAGCCACAGGTTGACCGGGGAGCTGTTTTTT
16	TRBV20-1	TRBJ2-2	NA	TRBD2	CSARAIQAGRTGELFF	TGCAGTGCTAGAGCGATTCAAGCGGGAAGGACCGGGGAGCTGTTTTTT
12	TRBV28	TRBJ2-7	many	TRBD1	CASAEGQGEKYF	TGTGCCAGCGCCGAGGGACAGGGGGAGAAGTACTTC
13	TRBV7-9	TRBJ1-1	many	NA	CASSPSRDTEAFF	TGTGCCAGCAGCCCGTCGAGGGACACTGAAGCTTTCTTT
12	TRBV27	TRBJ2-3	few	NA	CASSESLITQYF	TGTGCCAGCAGTGAATCACTAATTACGCAGTATTTT
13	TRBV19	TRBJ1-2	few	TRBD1	CASRGQSVDGYTF	TGTGCCAGTAGGGGACAGTCCGTGGATGGCTACACCTTC
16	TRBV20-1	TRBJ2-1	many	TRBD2	CSARSPSGGHYNEQFF	TGCAGTGCCCGATCCCCCAGCGGGGGCCATTACAATGAGCAGTTCTTC
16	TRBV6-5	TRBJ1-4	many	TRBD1	CASSYRGTVSNEKLFF	TGTGCCAGCAGTTACCGGGGGACAGTGAGTAATGAAAAACTGTTTTTT
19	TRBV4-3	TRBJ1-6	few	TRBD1	CASSQDIGTGFPVASPLHF	TGCGCCAGCAGCCAAGATATAGGGACAGGGTTCCCGGTGGCCTCACCCCTCCACTTT
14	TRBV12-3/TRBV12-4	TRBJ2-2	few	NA	CASRIGPTTGELFF	TGTGCCAGCCGGATCGGGCCGACGACCGGGGAGCTGTTTTTT
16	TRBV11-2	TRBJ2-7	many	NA	CASSGYNWTDPYEQYF	TGTGCCAGCAGCGGGTATAATTGGACTGACCCCTACGAGCAGTACTTC
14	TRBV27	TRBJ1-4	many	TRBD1	CASRHADRFEKLFF	TGTGCCAGCAGACACGCGGACAGGTTTGAAAAACTGTTTTTT
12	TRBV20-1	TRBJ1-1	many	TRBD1	CSARTGDTEAFF	TGCAGTGCTAGGACAGGGGACACTGAAGCTTTCTTT
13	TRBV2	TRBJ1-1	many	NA	CASEVPYGTEAFF	TGTGCCAGCGAGGTCCCGTATGGGACGGAAGCTTTCTTT
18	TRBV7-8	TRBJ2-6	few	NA	CASSLKESGSSGANVLTF	TGTGCCAGCAGCTTAAAAGAGTCTGGGAGCTCTGGGGCCAACGTCCTGACTTTC
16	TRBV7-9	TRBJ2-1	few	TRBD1	CASSGQQGISYNEQFF	TGTGCCAGCAGCGGACAACAGGGGATTTCCTACAATGAGCAGTTCTTC
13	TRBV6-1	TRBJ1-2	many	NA	CASRKTSLYGYTF	TGTGCCAGCAGAAAAACATCCCTCTATGGCTACACCTTC
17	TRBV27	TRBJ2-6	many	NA	CASREQDRYSGANVLTF	TGTGCCAGCAGAGAGCAAGACCGATATTCTGGGGCCAACGTCCTGACTTTC
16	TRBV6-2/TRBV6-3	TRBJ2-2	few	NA	CASSYGGRGATGELFF	TGTGCCAGCAGTTACGGAGGCAGGGGAGCCACCGGGGAGCTGTTTTTT
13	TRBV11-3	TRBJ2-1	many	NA	CASSLSGYNEQFF	TGTGCCAGCAGCCTAAGTGGGTACAATGAGCAGTTCTTC
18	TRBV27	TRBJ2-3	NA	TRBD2	CASRVPPGLAGATDTQYF	TGTGCCAGCCGAGTTCCCCCGGGACTAGCGGGGGCCACAGATACGCAGTATTTT
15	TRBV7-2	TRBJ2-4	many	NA	CASSVTSGFEGIQYF	TGTGCCAGCAGCGTAACGTCAGGGTTCGAGGGCATTCAGTACTTC